The source of this T cell receptor beta chain is a study of tumor and adjacent non-tumor tissue in lung cancer (dated by TCRdb to about 2018). With regard to the full study: The cohort included approximately 13 adenocarcinoma, 2 squamous cell carcinoma and 1 small cell lung cancer patients. For each patient, one tumor sample and one normal lung sample were taken, giving some 33 paired specimens that underwent TCRbeta CDR3 sequencing. The approximately 15 enrolled patients, of whom some ten were men and 5 were women, were aged about 30 to 80 years and were diagnosed with TNM stage I to III disease. Using bulk TCRbeta repertoires from 15 lung cancer patients, the study set lung tumor tissue side by side with matched distant non-tumor lung tissue. Sequencing generated a total of some 130 million productive TCRbeta reads, averaging around 4.2 million reads per sample. Study-wide findings and limitations: Only roughly 16 patients were included in the cohort, and the need for larger samples and more detailed clinical data was noted by the authors. TCR diversity (inverse Simpson) was significantly higher in tumor than in normal lung tissue (roughly 430 vs 170, P = 0.0075, Mann-Whitney U test). Because peripheral blood was not sequenced, blood TCRbeta repertoires in the lung cancer patients of the study were not examined. In normal lung, the top 100 clones accounted for a significantly larger cumulative share of the repertoire than in tumor tissue. Younger patients had significantly higher TCR diversity, and higher tumor TCR diversity was associated with shorter overall and disease-free survival. Neither the sequencing platform nor unique molecular identifiers are mentioned in the methods.

RNA was isolated from bulk unsorted tissue, and RNA quality was assessed with a NanoDrop ND-1000 and an Agilent 2100. Newly diagnosed lung cancer patients without prior chemotherapy who had been admitted for thoracic surgery in China between August and November 2014 were enrolled as donors. Patients who had received previous radiotherapy or chemotherapy, or who had another concurrent cancer, were excluded from the study. Surgical tissue pieces of roughly 1-2.2 cm3 were preserved in RNAlater solution and were kept at -80 degrees C until use. According to the germline V gene, CDR1 reads MNHEY and CDR2 reads SVGAGI. There are 16 amino acids in the CDR3, from cysteine to phenylalanine inclusive. Solely the CDR3 DNA is kept, with 48 bases framed from the first base. Trimming removed 6 bases from V and 5 bases from J, leaving 22 bases between the germline ends. Concerning this clonotype itself: Its antigen specificity is not known. No base qualities exist here, and no much larger clone lies one base off it.

Library creation used multiplex PCR. The sequencing machine was an Illumina HiSeq 2500. TCRbeta libraries were built by three rounds of nested PCR using primers (Table S4), following protocols modified from ARM-PCR. Before sequencing, PCR products in the 200-500 bp range were cut out of the gel and cleaned up using the QIAquick gel extraction kit. The original methods were these. Reads were cleaned with Trimmomatic, merged with FLASH into complete CDR3 sequences, and assigned to V(D)J germline segments with MiTCR. VDJtools was used to compute clonal diversity as the inverse Simpson's index. In-frame sequences lacking a premature stop codon were counted as productive reads. TCRdb reran the public reads through fastp at Q25 and MiXCR, keeping productive beta chains. Every entry covers one CDR3 protein and lists the most common genes and DNA from its rows. TCRdb's processing, not the authors', yielded these V and J calls. This sample holds roughly 76,000 distinct CDR3 sequences; approximately 68% were observed only once. The ten largest make up around an eighth of the sample.

The clonotype comes from a woman in her 70s with non-small cell lung cancer. The specimen was lung tumor tissue. This sequence uses TRBV6-5 and TRBJ2-5, and the D gene may be TRBD2, 5 bases matching. The nucleotide sequence is given as TGTGCCAGCAGCCCCGATTGGAGAGAGGGCACGGAGACCCAGTACTTC. Translated, this gives CASSPDWREGTETQYF.